The 13 T cell receptor beta chains listed next were all sequenced from one sample in a study of T cells after posttransplantation cyclophosphamide. Assay: immunoSEQ multiplex PCR; the TCRdb copy retains only in-frame clones and omits some. The sample contains 23,000 or so clones, none of them singletons. A marrow graft followed busulfan-fludarabine conditioning, with cyclophosphamide on days +3 and +4. Source: PBMCs, taken after allogeneic stem cell transplant with posttransplant cyclophosphamide. These receptors were taken from a male patient in his late teens or twenties who received an allogeneic stem cell transplant from a related donor, was CMV-positive, and had no GVHD. Some T cells may be provided by the graft donor.

In this sample, this clone turned up many times. This chain connects TRBV4-2 to TRBJ1-1; D is perhaps TRBD1 (5 bases). The CDR3 has 21 residues. CDR1 and CDR2 from the germline V gene are LGHNA and YNFKEQ. V was cut by 0 bases and J by 2 bases, with 28 bases left in between. CDR3 sequence: CASSQDPLTVRQDMYNTEAFF. The CDR3 nucleotides read TGTGCCAGCAGCCAAGACCCTCTTACGGTCAGGCAGGACATGTACAACACTGAAGCTTTCTTT.

At least ten counts were recorded for this clone. The rearrangement uses TRBV7-3 and TRBJ1-2; TRBD1 agrees at 9 bases. The trim removed 5 bases at V and 5 bases at J, leaving 3 bases unmatched. The CDR3 extends over 13 amino acids. The germline gives CDR1 SGHTA, CDR2 FQGTGA. The CDR3 loop is CASSHDRGYGYTF. The CDR3 DNA reads TGTGCCAGCAGCCACGACAGGGGGTATGGCTACACCTTC.

This clone was counted at least ten times. The rearrangement joins TRBV10-2 to TRBJ2-1; 11 nucleotides agree with TRBD2. J lost 13 bases, V lost 5 bases, and 7 bases had no gene match. From germline, CDR1 is WSHSY and CDR2 SAAADI. This CDR3 contains 13 residues. CDR3 DNA: TGCGCCAGCAGTCCGCTAGCGGGGGGTAATCAGTTCTTC. This codes for CASSPLAGGNQFF.

This clone has a count of ten or more. The rearrangement uses TRBV30 and TRBJ1-1; D is perhaps TRBD1 (5 bases). The CDR3 has 13 residues. Germline V gives CDR1 GTSNPN, CDR2 SVGIG (reference sequence). V lost 2 bases and J lost 4, with 11 bases in between. Here the CDR3 reads CAWSKTVFTEAFF. In DNA form, the CDR3 reads TGTGCCTGGAGTAAGACAGTTTTCACTGAAGCTTTCTTT.

This clone was observed many times. This chain connects TRBV6-5 to TRBJ2-1, with D possibly TRBD1 on 6 matching bases. Germline CDR1 reads MNHEY; CDR2 reads SVGAGI. There are 13 residues in the CDR3. V was shortened by 6 bases and J by 4 bases, with 10 bases between the two germline ends. The CDR3 region is CASRYDRYNEQFF. CDR3 nucleotides: TGTGCCAGCAGGTACGACAGGTACAATGAGCAGTTCTTC.

This clone was detected ten times or more. The chain joins TRBV28 to TRBJ1-4; 8 positions agree with TRBD1. With V trimmed by 4 bases and J by 8 bases, 9 bases remained unmatched. CDR3 length equals 15 residues. Looked up from germline, CDR1 is MDHEN and CDR2 is SYDVKM. CDR3 in amino acids: CASSSTGGAYEKLFF. CDR3 bases: TGTGCCAGCAGTTCAACAGGGGGAGCATACGAAAAACTGTTTTTT.

In this sample, this clone turned up many times. This specimen includes other DNA sequences encoding the same CDR3. The V gene is TRBV5-1, the J gene TRBJ1-1, with D possibly matching TRBD1 (6 bases). The V and J ends lost 0 bases and 1 base respectively, with 10 bases between them. Germline loops: CDR1 SGHRS, CDR2 YFSETQ. The CDR3 runs to 15 residues. For the CDR3, the DNA is TGCGCCAGCAGCTTGGGGGGACAAAGGAACACTGAAGCTTTCTTT. Amino acid sequence: CASSLGGQRNTEAFF.

This clone was seen repeatedly, ten times or more. V usage is TRBV5-8 and J usage is TRBJ2-5; a weak D match, TRBD2 (8 bases). Trimming took off 1 base at V and 7 bases at J, with 17 bases between the two ends. The CDR3 length is 15 residues. Germline V gives CDR1 SGHTS, CDR2 YDEGEE. The chain's CDR3 is CASSLTSGPGGTQYF. The CDR3 nucleotides read TGTGCCAGCAGCTTGACTAGCGGACCAGGGGGGACCCAGTACTTC.

The sample holds many counts of this clone. The J gene is TRBJ1-5, the V gene TRBV14; D is ambiguous. The CDR3 extends over 17 amino acids. With 0 bases removed from V and 0 bases from J, the gap between germline ends came to 12 bases. Germline V gene sequence: CDR1 SGHDN, CDR2 FVKESK. The CDR3 DNA reads TGTGCCAGCAGCCAAGAGGCCGGGTCCTATAGCAATCAGCCCCAGCATTTT. It specifies CASSQEAGSYSNQPQHF.

This clone was seen ten or more times. The chain has TRBV6-1 and TRBJ2-1; 15 nucleotides line up with TRBD2. V gave up 3 bases and J gave up 7 bases; unmatched junction bases: 7. CDR3 length: 17 amino acids. The V gene's germline CDR1 is MNHNS and CDR2 SASEGT. The CDR3 loop is CASSDPPGTSGRNEQFF. CDR3 coding DNA: TGTGCCAGCAGTGACCCCCCCGGGACTAGCGGGAGGAATGAGCAGTTCTTC.

This clone came up many times. The CDR3 DNA follows: TGTGCCAGCAGTTGGACAGGGGAATGGAACACTGAAGCTTTCTTT. It specifies CASSWTGEWNTEAFF. This chain connects TRBV28 to TRBJ1-1; 9 bases line up with TRBD1. CDR3 length: 15 residues. V lost 4 bases, J lost 1 base, and 4 bases stayed unmatched. Germline CDR1 and CDR2: MDHEN and SYDVKM.

This sequence joins TRBV29-1 and TRBJ2-5; D is possibly TRBD2 (5 bases). Germline CDR1 and CDR2: SQVTM and ANQGSEA. V shed 7 bases and J shed 11 bases, with 17 bases lying between them. The CDR3 length is 11 residues. Here the CDR3 reads CSANNGWEQYF. DNA for the CDR3: TGCAGCGCCAACAATGGGTGGGAGCAGTACTTC.

In its sample, this clone was seen many times. V and J are TRBV2 and TRBJ2-7; D might be TRBD2 (6 bases). V lost 3 bases to trimming and J lost 5 bases, with 20 bases between them. The germline V gene has CDR1 SNHLY and CDR2 FYNNEI. The CDR3 length is 16 residues. CDR3 sequence: CASSERRWRDEDEQYF. Here the CDR3 DNA reads TGTGCCAGCAGTGAGAGGAGGTGGCGGGACGAGGACGAGCAGTACTTC.